The text below deals with one T cell receptor beta chain. Its antigen remains unidentified. Assay used: immunoSEQ multiplex PCR; TCRdb lists only in-frame clones, some missing. The table shows some 8,400 clones, with roughly nine tenths occurring only once. Looked up from germline, CDR1 is MGHRA and CDR2 is YSYEKL. J lost 7 bases, V lost 4 bases, and 9 bases had no gene match. This CDR3 comprises 15 residues. The data originate from a study of T cell clonotyping in hematopoietic cell transplantation. Study observations and caveats: Recipient TCR diversity dropped after transplant; expanded clonotypes rose from day 30 to 180.

The TCR originated in a male patient between 60 and 69 years old who had an allogeneic stem cell transplant from a related donor, so the T cells may come from the graft donor. Some clones in this sample may be carry-over from other donors' samples. This material consisted of peripheral blood mononuclear cells, taken at the time of graft-versus-host disease after allogeneic stem cell transplant. The gene calls are TRBV4-1 and TRBJ2-1; TRBD2 aligns across 8 bases. CDR3 in DNA: TGCGCCAGCAGCCCCGGACTAGCCGGCGAGAATGAGCAGTTCTTC. Protein product: CASSPGLAGENEQFF.